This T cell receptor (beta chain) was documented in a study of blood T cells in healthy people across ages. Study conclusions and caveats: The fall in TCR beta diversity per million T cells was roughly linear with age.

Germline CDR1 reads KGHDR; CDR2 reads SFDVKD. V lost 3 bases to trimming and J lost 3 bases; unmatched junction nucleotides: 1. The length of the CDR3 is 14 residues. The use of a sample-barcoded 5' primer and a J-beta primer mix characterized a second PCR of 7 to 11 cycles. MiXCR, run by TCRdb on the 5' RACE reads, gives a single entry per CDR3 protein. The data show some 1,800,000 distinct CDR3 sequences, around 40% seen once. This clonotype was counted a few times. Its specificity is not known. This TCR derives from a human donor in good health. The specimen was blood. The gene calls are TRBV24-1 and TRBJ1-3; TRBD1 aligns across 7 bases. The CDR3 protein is CATSDAGGGNTIYF. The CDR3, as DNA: TGTGCCACCAGTGATGCAGGGGGTGGAAACACCATATATTTT.